Listed below are T cell receptor beta chains from one sample, sequenced in a study of long-term antiretroviral therapy in people with HIV. The repertoire was sequenced with immunoSEQ multiplex PCR; TCRdb's copy has only in-frame clones and lacks some. The sample contains some 24,000 clones, 81% of which appear only once. The sample was unsorted PBMCs, taken 4.4 years after starting antiretroviral therapy. These TCRs come from a man aged 25 to 45 with HIV. The CDR3 runs from the conserved cysteine through the conserved F or W. D genes are given only for firm matches. The size field is filled for only some rows; it gives once, few, many or a size class.

v_call	clone_size	d_call	j_call	cdr3_aa	cdr3_nt
TRBV9	-	-	TRBJ1-4	CASSVAPFRTPNEKLFF	TGTGCCAGCAGCGTAGCCCCATTCCGGACCCCTAATGAAAAACTGTTTTTT
TRBV7-6	-	TRBD1	TRBJ2-5	CASSSKTGARQETQYF	TGTGCCAGCAGCTCCAAGACAGGGGCTAGACAAGAGACCCAGTACTTC
TRBV7-9	-	-	TRBJ2-7	CASSLATSGDEQYF	TGTGCCAGCAGCTTAGCGACTTCCGGAGACGAGCAGTACTTC
TRBV6-6	-	-	TRBJ2-3	CASSYSRSRTDTQYF	TGTGCCAGCAGTTACTCTAGGAGTCGCACAGATACGCAGTATTTT
TRBV19	once	-	TRBJ2-2	CASRIQGPMAGELFF	TGTGCCAGTAGAATACAGGGCCCGATGGCCGGGGAGCTGTTTTTT
TRBV5-6	-	-	TRBJ2-7	CASSLDGGGFEQYF	TGTGCCAGCAGCTTGGACGGTGGGGGATTCGAGCAGTACTTC
TRBV19	few	-	TRBJ1-5	CASSMGQINSNQPQHF	TGTGCCAGTAGTATGGGGCAGATTAATAGCAATCAGCCCCAGCATTTT
TRBV5-1	once	TRBD1	TRBJ1-1	CASSYGTGDYTEAFF	TGCGCCAGCAGCTATGGGACAGGGGACTACACTGAAGCTTTCTTT
TRBV7-3	-	TRBD2	TRBJ2-7	CASSPTGLAGTYEQYF	TGTGCCAGCAGCCCAACCGGACTAGCGGGAACCTACGAGCAGTACTTC
TRBV7-9	few	-	TRBJ1-4	CASTHGGGGEKLFF	TGTGCCAGCACCCACGGGGGTGGTGGTGAAAAACTGTTTTTT
TRBV6-1	few	-	TRBJ2-7	CASQYMASDRYEQYF	TGTGCCAGCCAATACATGGCGTCTGACCGCTACGAGCAGTACTTC
TRBV11-2	few	TRBD2	TRBJ2-2	CASSLSISGGKVYTGELFF	TGTGCCAGCAGCTTATCTATTAGCGGGGGGAAGGTTTACACCGGGGAGCTGTTTTTT
TRBV18	-	TRBD1	TRBJ2-7	CASSPFGTGGSYEQYF	TGTGCCAGCTCACCTTTCGGGACAGGGGGAAGCTACGAGCAGTACTTC
TRBV19	medium-sized	TRBD1	TRBJ1-5	CASSIGYRGQQPQHF	TGTGCCAGTAGTATCGGGTACAGGGGGCAACAGCCCCAGCATTTT
TRBV12-5	-	-	TRBJ2-3	CASGETRQVTDTQYF	TGTGCTAGTGGTGAAACACGACAGGTCACAGATACGCAGTATTTT
TRBV7-3	-	TRBD1	TRBJ2-1	CASSSTGGKFDEQFF	TGTGCCAGCAGCTCCACAGGGGGCAAATTCGATGAGCAGTTCTTC
TRBV5-1	-	-	TRBJ2-7	CASSLQRAYEQYF	TGCGCCAGCAGCTTGCAACGGGCCTACGAGCAGTACTTC
TRBV27	-	-	TRBJ2-6	CASSSTTHSGANVLTF	TGTGCCAGCAGTTCAACAACACACTCTGGGGCCAACGTCCTGACTTTC
TRBV11-2	-	-	TRBJ1-1	CASSLVLARPNTEAFF	TGTGCCAGCAGCTTAGTATTAGCCAGGCCGAACACTGAAGCTTTCTTT
TRBV6-5	once	-	TRBJ1-1	CASSYSGNEAFF	TGTGCCAGCAGTTACTCGGGTAATGAAGCTTTCTTT
TRBV2	-	-	TRBJ1-4	CASRQLTGNEKLFF	TGTGCCAGCAGACAACTTACAGGGAATGAAAAACTGTTTTTT
TRBV7-7	-	TRBD1	TRBJ2-2	CASSSGQGNTGELFF	TGTGCTAGCAGCTCGGGACAGGGGAACACCGGGGAGCTGTTTTTT
TRBV18	-	-	TRBJ1-1	CASSPPSKGDTEAFF	TGTGCCAGCTCACCACCGAGTAAAGGGGACACTGAAGCTTTCTTT
TRBV5-6	-	-	TRBJ2-1	CASSLTGYNEQFF	TGTGCCAGCAGCTTAACAGGCTACAATGAGCAGTTCTTC
TRBV27	-	TRBD1	TRBJ2-7	CASSLAQGSYEQYF	TGTGCCAGCAGTTTAGCACAGGGGTCCTACGAGCAGTACTTC
TRBV11-1	-	-	TRBJ2-7	CASSSPGTSYEQYF	TGTGCCAGCAGCTCACCAGGGACTTCCTACGAGCAGTACTTC
TRBV6-6	once	-	TRBJ1-2	CASSAGEGYTF	TGTGCCAGCAGCGCAGGGGAGGGCTACACCTTC
TRBV6-5	-	-	TRBJ1-1	CASSYSWQIYEAFF	TGTGCCAGCAGTTACTCGTGGCAGATCTATGAAGCTTTCTTT
TRBV19	large	-	TRBJ1-2	CASSISPRGGRRGYTF	TGTGCCAGTAGTATATCCCCCCGTGGGGGACGTCGGGGCTACACCTTC
TRBV5-1	-	-	TRBJ2-7	CASSWQDGYEQYF	TGCGCCAGCAGCTGGCAGGATGGTTACGAGCAGTACTTC
TRBV6-5	-	-	TRBJ1-2	CASSPNTYGYTF	TGTGCCAGCAGTCCAAACACATATGGCTACACCTTC
TRBV18	-	-	TRBJ1-6	CASSPSQALNSPLHF	TGTGCCAGCTCACCGAGTCAGGCCCTTAATTCACCCCTCCACTTT